A single T cell receptor (beta chain) is shown here with its context. This CDR3 comprises 13 residues. V was clipped by 2 bases and J by 0 bases, with 6 bases between them. CDR1 is SGHRS and CDR2 is YFSETQ in the germline V gene. Original processing notes: Estimates of nucleated cell counts were drawn from the amplification of reference gene primers. TCRdb's table, derived via immunoSEQ multiplex PCR, lists solely in-frame clones and lacks some. The V and J calls and clone size are taken from that table; D and trimming were inferred from the DNA. The table lists 80,000 or so clones, approximately 80% of them singletons, with 18% in the top ten. The data are from a study of blood T cell repertoires in COVID-19. At the level of the study: From the United States, Italy and Spain came samples of acute and convalescent COVID-19. Sources were T cells, B-cell-depleted T cells, or PBMCs; the material itself was cDNA or gDNA.

The sample consisted of peripheral blood. The chain has TRBV5-1 and TRBJ2-7; no clear D gene. The clonotype originates from a woman between 55 and 75 years old with acute or convalescent COVID-19. CDR3: CASSFLGSYEQYF. CDR3 DNA: TGCGCCAGCAGCTTTCTCGGCTCCTACGAGCAGTACTTC.